This T cell receptor beta chain came from a study of T cells in Graves' hyperthyroidism and ophthalmopathy. The CDR3 totals 14 residues. J gave up 7 bases and V 3 bases, and 1 base lay outside the gene matches. Germline CDR1 LGHNT, CDR2 FRNRAP. TCR beta CDR3 regions were amplified from RNA transcripts. First-round RT-PCR of the TCR CDR3 relied on the HTBI primer set. From the multiplex PCR reads, TCRdb called clonotypes with MiXCR, one entry per CDR3 protein. The sample lists roughly 200,000 distinct CDR3 sequences; about 17% were seen once. A lack of ophthalmopathy progression within 18 months defined stable Graves' hyperthyroidism. Hyperthyroidism had been newly diagnosed in patients aged 18 to 65, and its duration was under 2 months. The study excluded patients with uncontrolled infection, other autoimmune disease, pregnancy or lactation. Diagnoses rested on clinical symptoms, serum thyroxine and TRAb, thyroid ultrasound and orbital computed tomography.

This clonotype was observed at least ten times. The sequenced material came from blood. This sequence originates from a man in his forties or fifties with Graves' hyperthyroidism. The rearrangement links TRBV12-5 to TRBJ2-1; TRBD2 aligns across 12 bases. CDR3 sequence: CASGFTSGGNEQFF. In DNA, the CDR3 is TGTGCTAGTGGTTTTACTAGCGGGGGGAATGAGCAGTTCTTC.